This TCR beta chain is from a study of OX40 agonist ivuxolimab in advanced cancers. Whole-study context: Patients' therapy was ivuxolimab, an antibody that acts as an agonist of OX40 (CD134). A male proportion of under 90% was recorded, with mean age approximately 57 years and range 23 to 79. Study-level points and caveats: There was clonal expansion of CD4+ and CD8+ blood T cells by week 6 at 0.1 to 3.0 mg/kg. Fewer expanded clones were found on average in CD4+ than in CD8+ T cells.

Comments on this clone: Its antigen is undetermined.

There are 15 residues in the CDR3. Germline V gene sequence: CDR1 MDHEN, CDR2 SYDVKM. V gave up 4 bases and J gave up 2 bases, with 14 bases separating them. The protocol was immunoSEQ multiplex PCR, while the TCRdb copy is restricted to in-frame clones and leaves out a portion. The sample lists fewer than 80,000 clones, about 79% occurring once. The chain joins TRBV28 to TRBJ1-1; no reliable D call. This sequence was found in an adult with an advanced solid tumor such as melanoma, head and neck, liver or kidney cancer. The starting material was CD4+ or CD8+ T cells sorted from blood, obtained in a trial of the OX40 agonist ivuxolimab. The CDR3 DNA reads TGTGCCAGCAGTTCGGGTCTGCGGGGTAACACTGAAGCTTTCTTT. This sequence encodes CASSSGLRGNTEAFF.